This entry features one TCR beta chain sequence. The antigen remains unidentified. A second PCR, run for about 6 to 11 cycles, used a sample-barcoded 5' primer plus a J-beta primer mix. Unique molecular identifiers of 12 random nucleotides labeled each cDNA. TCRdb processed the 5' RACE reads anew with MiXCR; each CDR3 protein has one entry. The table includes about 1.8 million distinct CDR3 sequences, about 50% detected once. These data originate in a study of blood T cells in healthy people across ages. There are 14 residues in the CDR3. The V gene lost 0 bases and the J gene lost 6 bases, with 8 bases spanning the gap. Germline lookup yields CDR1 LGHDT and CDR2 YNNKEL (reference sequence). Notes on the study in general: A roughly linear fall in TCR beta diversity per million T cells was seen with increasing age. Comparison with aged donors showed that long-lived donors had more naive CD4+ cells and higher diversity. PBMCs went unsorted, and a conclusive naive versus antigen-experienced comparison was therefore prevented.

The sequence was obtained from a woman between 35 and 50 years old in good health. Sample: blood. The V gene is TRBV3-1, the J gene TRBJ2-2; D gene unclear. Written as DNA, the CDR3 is TGTGCCAGCAGCCAAGATGGATCTGCCGGGGAGCTGTTTTTT. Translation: CASSQDGSAGELFF.